Detailed here is one TCR beta chain. The antigen it binds to is not known. The sample holds no much larger clone one base away, and base qualities are not on file. This sample stems from a study of blood T cell repertoires in COVID-19 (dated by TCRdb to the early 2020s). Regarding the complete study: The collaborator samples originated in the United States, Italy and Spain and spanned the acute and convalescent phases of COVID-19. The prospective study material was composed of cDNA or gDNA derived from T cells, B-cell-depleted T cells, or PBMCs. Deeply sampled blood TCRbeta repertoires from subjects exposed to, actively infected with, or recovered from COVID-19 were included in the dataset. The repertoires were released in a freely available public database meant as a resource for research on the immune response to SARS-CoV-2. The samples were drawn from the first 160 participants of the ongoing ImmuneRACE study and from roughly 1,300 subjects provided by 6 global collaborators. The sample metadata nearly always contained a de-identified subject ID, COVID-19 status, age in years and sex. Where HLA class I and class II types were available, the types were taken from metadata supplied by the sample provider, not from assay-based typing.

TCRbeta CDR3 regions were amplified from genomic DNA using the immunoSEQ Assay, a bias-controlled multiplex PCR. Under the source paper's analysis protocol: The number of nucleated cells in each sample was estimated from the amplification of reference gene primers within the assay. To quantify the absolute abundance of each unique TCRbeta CDR3 rearrangement, sequence reads were collapsed and filtered. For each sample, productive Simpson clonality was calculated by taking the square root of Simpson's diversity index across productive rearrangements. TCRdb holds this immuneACCESS table with in-frame rearrangements only. Some clones are missing; in checked studies, unresolved V genes explain under half, and the rest has no known cause. V and J calls and clone size are those listed in that table; D and trimming were worked out from the DNA. The sample table contains roughly 350,000 clones; only one count was recorded for under 95% of them. Of the sample, about 3.5% is held by the ten largest clones.

Another Seattle source contributed samples from volunteer blood donors who had recovered from COVID-19. Each collaborating institution followed its own protocols to collect whole blood in K2EDTA tubes. For TCRbeta analysis, collaborators shipped samples as frozen whole blood, isolated PBMCs, or DNA extracted from either of those sample types. The full study reports these points: Clinical and demographic metadata were provided uncurated, with the amount varying by source and participant.

V gives up 6 bases and J gives up 6 bases, and the segment between their germline ends measures 17 bases. The cysteine opens and the phenylalanine closes a CDR3 of 14 amino acids. Only CDR3 DNA remains: 42 bases, in frame from the first base. Sequences MNHEY (CDR1) and SVGAGI (CDR2) are obtained from the germline V gene. The sequence was collected from a woman in her late teens or twenties who had recovered from COVID-19. The specimen was peripheral blood. The receptor chain draws on TRBV6-5 and TRBJ1-1, with TRBD1 as a weak D call on 6 bases. The CDR3 is CASRLRGSLSEAFF. The DNA is as follows: TGTGCCAGCAGACTGAGGGGGAGTTTGTCTGAAGCTTTCTTT.